The T cell receptor (beta chain) under discussion was sequenced for a study of Ad26.COV2.S vaccination and SARS-CoV-2 variants. Study-wide points: Total responses of T cells may have been underestimated by the analyses of TCR breadth and depth. There was reportedly substantial breadth in spike-specific CD8+ and CD4+ T cell responses after vaccination.

Germline V gene lookup returns CDR1 PRHDT and CDR2 FYEKMQ (reference sequence). The CDR3 has 12 amino acids. Deletions cut 2 bases from V and 4 bases from J, with 5 bases between. Treatment denoted: 15 to 20 received Ad26.COV2.S at low or high dose, single or two shots; 5 received placebo; per-sample allocation not given. Vaccine and placebo recipients were sampled on day 63 after the first injection. Concerning this clone itself: Its antigen is unidentified.

Profiled with immunoSEQ multiplex PCR; TCRdb holds only in-frame clones, not every one. Of hundreds of thousands of clones listed, roughly nine tenths were seen once; the top ten hold around 6.4%. V gene TRBV13 combines with J gene TRBJ1-2; D uncertain. Source: peripheral blood, taken in a trial of Ad26.COV2.S vaccine versus placebo. The receptor was isolated from a person between 18 and 65 years old who received the Ad26.COV2.S COVID-19 vaccine or a placebo. This chain's CDR3 is CASSLKGYGYTF. The CDR3 DNA reads TGTGCCAGCAGCTTAAAAGGCTATGGCTACACCTTC.